This T cell receptor beta chain is from a study of T cell changes during pregnancy in multiple sclerosis. The repertoire was sequenced with immunoSEQ multiplex PCR; TCRdb's copy has only in-frame clones and lacks some. This table has about 38,000 clones, about 90% appearing once. The CDR3 consists of 15 residues. The germline CDR1 and CDR2 sequences are ENHRY and SYGVKD. The V end lost 6 bases, the J end lost 8 bases, and 19 bases lay between the germline ends. The sequencing here drew on CD4+ T cells from peripheral blood mononuclear cells, taken after pregnancy. This rearrangement joins TRBV10-3 to TRBJ2-2; D is perhaps TRBD2 (6 bases). This TCR derives from a female donor in good health, enrolled as a control in a pregnancy study. The CDR3, as DNA: TGTGCCATCAGGGCTTTGGAGGAGGGCCGTGGGGAGCTGTTTTTT. It encodes CAIRALEEGRGELFF.